This paragraph covers one T cell receptor (beta chain) sequence. The antigen remains unidentified. V lost 0 bases, J lost 7 bases, and 9 bases stayed unmatched. Per the germline V gene, CDR1 is GTSNPN and CDR2 is SVGIG (reference sequence). CDR3 length equals 15 residues. People whose metastatic non-small-cell lung cancer was chemo-refractory got focal radiation along with CTLA-4 blockade by ipilimumab. Sequencing was performed with immunoSEQ multiplex PCR; in TCRdb, only in-frame clones are kept and a portion is missing. In the table there are tens of thousands of clones, roughly four fifths of which are singletons. This entry is derived from a study of radiotherapy plus CTLA-4 blockade in lung cancer. Study observations and caveats: Together with interferon-beta, which increased in serum after radiation, early dynamic changes in blood T cell clones were reportedly the best predictors of response.

Sample: peripheral blood, taken from a patient treated with radiotherapy plus ipilimumab. The chain has TRBV30 and TRBJ2-1; 7 nucleotides agree with TRBD2. This TCR derives from a human donor with non-small cell lung cancer whose response to radiotherapy plus ipilimumab could not be evaluated. CDR3 coding DNA: TGTGCCTGGAGTGTAGACGGCGGGAGTGGTAATGAGCAGTTCTTC. Translating it yields CAWSVDGGSGNEQFF.